The source of this TCR beta chain is a study of beta chain features in type 1 diabetes. Comments on this clone: Its antigen is not identified.

The authors reverse transcribed all of the isolated RNA, so sequencing captured expressed TCRB transcripts. TCRdb's table, derived via immunoSEQ multiplex PCR, lists solely in-frame clones and lacks some. The sample shows 200,000 to 300,000 clones, roughly 10% of them seen only once. The CDR3 runs 12 residues. Germline loops: CDR1 LNHDA, CDR2 SQIVND (reference sequence). Trimming pared 10 bases from V and 5 bases from J, leaving 14 bases between. General study findings and limits: When Type 1 diabetes patients were examined, their TCRB CDR3s proved moderately but significantly shorter in all four CD4+ subsets.

This rearrangement joins TRBV19 to TRBJ2-5, with D tentatively TRBD2 (5 bases). This TCR was sampled from a man between 25 and 39 years old with type 1 diabetes. The sequencing input was naive CD4+ T cells from blood. CDR3 sequence (DNA): TGTGCCACCAAGGGAGTCCGGGAGACCCAGTACTTC. It translates to CATKGVRETQYF.